This T cell receptor beta chain came from a study of response to subunit inactivated influenza vaccine. Study results and limitations: A suggestion made by the authors is that each seasonal influenza vaccination recruits few new T cells.

TCRdb independently ran MiXCR on the RT-PCR reads; one entry per CDR3 protein. The top ten hold about 12% of the sample, which has over 400,000 distinct CDR3 sequences, over 10% seen once. A note on this clonotype: Its antigen remains unknown.

Material: PBMCs from blood, obtained roughly 47 days after vaccination. This TCR came from a man between 45 and 60 years old who received an inactivated influenza vaccine.

Here the CDR3 DNA reads TGTGCCAGCAGTTTTTTTAATAGCAATCAGCCCCAGCATTTT. It codes for CASSFFNSNQPQHF. V is TRBV12-3 or TRBV12-4 and J is TRBJ1-5; D is undetermined. Deletions cut 3 bases from V and 0 bases from J, with 6 bases between. CDR3 length: 14 amino acids.